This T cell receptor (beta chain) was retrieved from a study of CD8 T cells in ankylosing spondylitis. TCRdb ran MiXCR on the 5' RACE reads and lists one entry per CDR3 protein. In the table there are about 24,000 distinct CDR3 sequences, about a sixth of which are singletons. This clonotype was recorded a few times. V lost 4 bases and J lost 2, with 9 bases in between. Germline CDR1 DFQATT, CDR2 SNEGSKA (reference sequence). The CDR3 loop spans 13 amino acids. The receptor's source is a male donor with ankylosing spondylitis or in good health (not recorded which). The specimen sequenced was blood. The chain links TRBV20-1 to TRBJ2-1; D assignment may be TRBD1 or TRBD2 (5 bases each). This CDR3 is CSATGTTYNEQFF. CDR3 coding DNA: TGCAGTGCTACCGGGACCACCTACAATGAGCAGTTCTTC.